The 2 T cell receptor beta chains below were found in one sample sequenced in a study of OX40 agonist ivuxolimab in advanced cancers. Assay: immunoSEQ multiplex PCR; the TCRdb copy retains only in-frame clones and omits some. The table includes fewer than 95,000 clones, just over 90% detected once. The sample in question was CD4+ or CD8+ T cells sorted from blood, obtained in a trial of the OX40 agonist ivuxolimab. Source of these receptors: an adult with an advanced solid tumor such as melanoma, head and neck, liver or kidney cancer.

The chain has TRBV28 and TRBJ1-1; no reliable D call. This CDR3 is built from 11 residues. V gave up 8 bases and J gave up 1 base, with 5 bases separating them. CDR1 is MDHEN and CDR2 is SYDVKM in the germline V gene. This CDR3 is CASVQNTEAFF. CDR3 in DNA: TGTGCCAGCGTTCAGAACACTGAAGCTTTCTTT.

This sequence joins TRBV5-1 and TRBJ2-7, with TRBD1 identical over 8 bases. With V trimmed by 7 bases and J by 4 bases, 7 bases remained unmatched. The CDR3 loop spans 13 amino acids. Germline V CDR1 and CDR2: SGHRS, YFSETQ. The CDR3 is CASRGTGLYEQYF. CDR3 DNA sequence: TGCGCCAGCCGGGGGACAGGATTGTACGAGCAGTACTTC.